These 11 T cell receptor beta chains share one sample of origin, sequenced in a study of blood T cell repertoires in COVID-19. Sequencing used immunoSEQ multiplex PCR; TCRdb keeps in-frame clones, though not all of them. The table records some 190,000 clones, over 75% of them present only once. Sequencing was done on a sample of PBMCs or T cells enriched from blood (not recorded which). The receptors stem from a man younger than 45 with acute COVID-19.

This clone was detected a few times. V usage is TRBV7-9 and J usage is TRBJ2-2; TRBD1 is a possible D gene (6 bases). This CDR3 region has 14 residues. V was clipped by 5 bases and J by 5 bases, with 12 bases between them. Germline CDR1 is SEHNR and CDR2 is FQNEAQ (reference sequence). The CDR3 coding sequence is TGTGCCAGCAGCCGGAATACAGGGACCGGGGAGCTGTTTTTT. Amino acid sequence: CASSRNTGTGELFF.

In this sample, this clone turned up once. The rearrangement joins TRBV7-2 to TRBJ1-4; no reliable D call. The length of the CDR3 is 15 residues. Germline assignment: CDR1 SGHTA and CDR2 FQGNSA. The V end was cut by 5 bases, the J end by 0 bases, with 10 bases between. DNA of the CDR3: TGTGCCAGCAGCCCACAGATTGCAACTAATGAAAAACTGTTTTTT. This gives the protein CASSPQIATNEKLFF.

This chain connects TRBV27 to TRBJ2-1; TRBD2 aligns across 8 bases. V was clipped by 7 bases and J by 5 bases; unmatched bases: 13. This CDR3 comprises 16 residues. Germline lookup yields CDR1 MNHEY and CDR2 SMNVEV (reference sequence). CDR3 amino acids: CASTAFGPGGNNEQFF. CDR3 DNA sequence: TGTGCCAGCACAGCGTTCGGCCCGGGGGGGAACAATGAGCAGTTCTTC.

This clone came up once. The chain links TRBV23-1 to TRBJ1-2; D gene ambiguous. TRBV23-1 belongs to the ORF category, with a function that is uncertain. V was pared by 6 bases and J by 8 bases, with 13 bases between. The CDR3 spans 12 residues. This CDR3 reads CASSECSGGYTF. The CDR3 DNA sequence: TGCGCCAGCAGCGAGTGTTCAGGCGGCTACACCTTC.

This sequence joins TRBV3-1 (or the pseudogene TRBV3-2) and TRBJ2-5; 7 nucleotides agree with TRBD2. V trimming: 3 bases; J trimming: 10 bases; junction bases outside the gene matches: 8. This CDR3 has 13 amino acids. In germline, CDR1 is LGHDT, CDR2 YNNKEL (reference sequence). The CDR3 loop is CASSQELAPIQYF. The DNA for the CDR3 is TGTGCCAGCAGCCAGGAACTAGCGCCTATCCAGTACTTC.

This clone was found a few times. The rearrangement uses TRBV4-1 and TRBJ1-1; D call uncertain. Trimming took off 7 bases at V and 1 base at J, with 16 bases between the two ends. Germline lookup yields CDR1 MGHRA and CDR2 YSYEKL. This CDR3 spans 15 amino acids. The CDR3 region is CASNPSNRPNTEAFF. CDR3 bases: TGCGCCAGCAACCCATCCAACAGACCGAACACTGAAGCTTTCTTT.

This clone appeared a few times. The sample has other DNA sequences that encode this CDR3 too. The CDR3 nucleotides are TGTGCCAGCAGCGTAGGAGGGAGCAATCAGCCCCAGCATTTT. It is translated as CASSVGGSNQPQHF. The chain couples TRBV9 to TRBJ1-5; D gene unclear. The CDR3 contains 14 residues. V lost 0 bases and J lost 1, with 5 bases in between. Per germline, CDR1 SGDLS and CDR2 YYNGEE.

This clone has more than one count but fewer than ten. The V and J genes are TRBV6-5 and TRBJ2-1; 10 bases map to TRBD2. The germline gives CDR1 MNHEY, CDR2 SVGAGI. The CDR3 extends over 14 amino acids. J gave up 2 bases and V 5 bases, and 0 bases lay outside the gene matches. The CDR3 spells CASSSGGAYNEQFF. Written as DNA, the CDR3 is TGTGCCAGCAGTAGCGGGGGGGCCTACAATGAGCAGTTCTTC.

The gene calls are TRBV5-1 and TRBJ1-3; D unresolved. Germline CDR1 SGHRS, CDR2 YFSETQ. Trimming cost V 4 bases and J 0 bases, with 11 bases left between them. The CDR3 spans 15 residues. This CDR3 reads CASSAGGNSGNTIYF. DNA of the CDR3: TGCGCCAGCAGCGCGGGCGGGAACTCTGGAAACACCATATATTTT. The whole variable domain, filled in from reference TRBV5-1 and TRBJ1-3, reads KAGVTQTPRYLIKTRGQQVTLSCSPISGHRSVSWYQQTPGQGLQFLFEYFSETQRNKGNFPGRFSGRQFSNSRSEMNVSTLELGDSALYLCASSAGGNSGNTIYFGEGSWLTVV.

This sequence joins TRBV19 and TRBJ1-4; D is unclear. V was clipped by 2 bases and J by 5 bases, with 3 bases between them. The CDR3 runs 12 residues. Germline CDR1 is LNHDA and CDR2 is SQIVND (reference sequence). The CDR3 loop reads CASSITNEKLFF. DNA of the CDR3: TGTGCCAGTAGTATAACAAATGAAAAACTGTTTTTT.

This clone was observed a single time. J is TRBJ2-3 and V is TRBV5-6; D unclear. The CDR3 extends over 15 amino acids. CDR1 and CDR2 (germline): SGHDT, YYEEEE. Trimming took off 4 bases at V and 6 bases at J, with 18 bases between the two ends. The CDR3 DNA follows: TGTGCCAGCAGCGCCTCCCCGACAACTCTGGATACGCAGTATTTT. This translates into CASSASPTTLDTQYF.